This T cell receptor (beta chain) was recorded in a study of T cell changes during pregnancy in multiple sclerosis. The protocol was immunoSEQ multiplex PCR, while the TCRdb copy is restricted to in-frame clones and leaves out a portion. Among 93,000 or so clones, around 93% were seen once, and the ten largest hold approximately 0.99%. This CDR3 is 14 amino acids long. Looked up from germline, CDR1 is SGHVS and CDR2 is FNYEAQ. V lost 0 bases to trimming and J lost 6 bases, with 12 bases between them. The chain joins TRBV7-6 to TRBJ2-7, with D possibly being TRBD1 (6 bases). Specimen: peripheral blood, collected before pregnancy. The receptor was derived from a female donor with multiple sclerosis, enrolled in a pregnancy study. This CDR3 reads CASSLAPQGVEQYF. The DNA for the CDR3 is TGTGCCAGCAGCTTAGCGCCACAGGGTGTCGAGCAGTACTTC.